A single sample gave rise to the 26 T cell receptor beta chains below, sequenced in a study of cytomegalovirus exposure and HLA in healthy donors. A multiplex PCR was run with 60 Vbeta primers and 13 Jbeta primers. Profiled with immunoSEQ multiplex PCR; TCRdb holds only in-frame clones, not every one. The sample contains about 150,000 clones, approximately 74% of which appear only once. The sequencing sample was made of PBMCs. These receptor sequences come from a man aged 30 to 39 in good health and CMV-seronegative.

The chain combines TRBV4-3 with TRBJ2-5, with 8 bases lining up with TRBD2. V shed 1 base, J shed 2 bases, and the junction held 9 bases outside the gene matches. Germline V CDR1 and CDR2: LGHNA, YSLEER. The CDR3 totals 17 residues. CDR3 loop: CASSQVLGERGQETQYF. The CDR3 DNA reads as TGCGCCAGCAGCCAAGTTCTGGGGGAGCGGGGGCAAGAGACCCAGTACTTC.

This clone was detected only a few times. The chain has TRBV2 and TRBJ2-5, with TRBD1 matching over 12 bases. Germline CDR1 is SNHLY and CDR2 is FYNNEI. The J segment lost 4 bases and the V segment lost 5 bases, leaving 14 bases of the junction unmatched. CDR3 length: 18 residues. CDR3 residues: CASSTLPGTGGAPETQYF. The CDR3 DNA is TGTGCCAGCAGTACCCTACCCGGGACAGGGGGCGCCCCAGAGACCCAGTACTTC.

In its sample, this clone was seen once. The rearrangement links TRBV27 to TRBJ2-3; tentatively, D is TRBD1 (6 bases). The CDR3 loop spans 14 amino acids. Germline assignment: CDR1 MNHEY and CDR2 SMNVEV (reference sequence). Trimming cost V 4 bases and J 1 base, with 9 bases left between them. CDR3 DNA: TGTGCCAGCAGTTACGAGGGGGGCACAGATACGCAGTATTTT. Amino acids: CASSYEGGTDTQYF.

To note about this clone: Sequence at one end of the junction differs from germline and may be a read error. The V gene is TRBV5-1, the J gene TRBJ2-5; D might be TRBD2 (5 bases). CDR1 is SGHRS and CDR2 is YFSETQ in the germline V gene. This CDR3 has 14 amino acids. The CDR3 coding sequence is TGCGCCAGCAGCTTGCGGGGTTTACAAGGGACCCAGTACTTC. Its translation is CASSLRGLQGTQYF.

The rearrangement uses TRBV15 and TRBJ2-7, with 9 bases matching TRBD1. The length of the CDR3 is 15 residues. V lost 1 base to trimming and J lost 4 bases; unmatched junction nucleotides: 5. CDR1 is LNHNV, CDR2 YYDKDF, per germline (reference sequence). The chain's CDR3 is CATSRAGGTGYEQYF. In DNA form, the CDR3 reads TGTGCCACCAGCAGAGCGGGCGGGACAGGGTACGAGCAGTACTTC.

The V gene is TRBV25-1, the J gene TRBJ2-7; 9 nucleotides match TRBD1. This CDR3 is 17 amino acids long. Germline values: CDR1 MGHDK, CDR2 SYGVNS. V dropped 1 base and J dropped 3; count of bases not matched to a gene: 10. CDR3 DNA: TGTGCCAGCAGTGAATCGGTCCGGGACAGGGAGGTCTACGAGCAGTACTTC. Its protein is CASSESVRDREVYEQYF.

This clone was observed a single time. This chain joins TRBV28 and TRBJ1-4; D ambiguous. The CDR3 consists of 15 residues. CDR1 is MDHEN and CDR2 is SYDVKM in the germline V gene. CDR3 bases: TGTGCGACCGGGGAACATGCCGGAATGGGTGAAAAACTGTTTTTT. It yields the protein CATGEHAGMGEKLFF.

The V gene is TRBV5-1, the J gene TRBJ2-3, with 8 nucleotides matching TRBD2. The CDR3 is made up of 14 amino acids. Germline V CDR1 and CDR2: SGHRS, YFSETQ. With V trimmed by 5 bases and J by 5 bases, 7 bases remained unmatched. The CDR3 is CASSAGGAGDTQYF. The DNA of the CDR3 is TGCGCCAGCAGTGCCGGGGGGGCCGGAGATACGCAGTATTTT.

J is TRBJ1-2 and V is TRBV5-1; D remains unclear. The length of the CDR3 is 12 residues. V lost 1 base and J 3 bases, leaving 4 bases between the germline ends. Germline V CDR1 and CDR2: SGHRS, YFSETQ. The chain's CDR3 is CASSLTDYGYTF. CDR3 bases: TGCGCCAGCAGCTTGACTGACTATGGCTACACCTTC.

The chain has TRBV4-2 and TRBJ2-4; the D gene is possibly TRBD1 (6 bases). The CDR3 is made up of 15 amino acids. Germline V CDR1 and CDR2: LGHNA, YNFKEQ. V lost 1 base, J lost 4 bases, and 11 bases lay in between. This CDR3 is CASSQGVGGKNIQYF. The CDR3 DNA reads TGTGCCAGCAGCCAAGGGGTAGGGGGTAAAAACATTCAGTACTTC.

The CDR3 region is CASSLRSGNYGYTF. CDR3 coding DNA: TGTGCCAGCAGCCTGAGGTCCGGGAACTATGGCTACACCTTC. The chain couples TRBV11-2 to TRBJ1-2, with no clear D. Germline V lookup: CDR1 SGHAT, CDR2 FQNNGV. There are 14 residues in the CDR3. With 5 bases removed from V and 2 bases from J, the gap between germline ends came to 12 bases.

This clone was seen a handful of times. CDR3 nucleotides: TGTGCCAGTAGAAGGACAGGGTTAATAGGCCAAGAGACCCAGTACTTC. It yields the protein CASRRTGLIGQETQYF. V is TRBV19 and J is TRBJ2-5; 8 bases match TRBD1. This CDR3 is 16 amino acids long. Trimming took 6 bases from V and 1 from J; bases not matched to a gene: 10. Germline V lookup: CDR1 LNHDA, CDR2 SQIVND (reference sequence).

This rearrangement joins TRBV4-1 to TRBJ1-6; D is ambiguous. Germline CDR1 MGHRA, CDR2 YSYEKL. The CDR3 is 13 residues long. Trimming took off 2 bases at V and 8 bases at J, with 7 bases between the two ends. CDR3 sequence: CASSQNLDSPLHF. DNA of the CDR3: TGCGCCAGCAGCCAAAATTTAGATTCACCCCTCCACTTT.

The chain combines TRBV6-1 with TRBJ2-1; D is possibly TRBD2 (6 bases). The V gene lost 3 bases and the J gene lost 3 bases, with 21 bases spanning the gap. Germline CDR1 MNHNS, CDR2 SASEGT. The CDR3 runs 18 residues. The CDR3 spells CASSDNGAGSSYYNEQFF. DNA for the CDR3: TGTGCCAGCAGTGATAACGGCGCGGGGAGCTCTTACTACAATGAGCAGTTCTTC.

The chain couples TRBV10-3 to TRBJ1-1; D not certain. This CDR3 is built from 12 residues. The germline V gene encodes CDR1 ENHRY and CDR2 SYGVKD. The germline V and J ends were trimmed by 6 bases and 3 bases, with 8 bases remaining between them. The CDR3 DNA follows: TGTGCCATCAGGGGTCGGGACACTGAAGCTTTCTTT. Translating it yields CAIRGRDTEAFF.

This rearrangement joins TRBV7-2 to TRBJ1-5; weak D call: TRBD1 (6 bases). This CDR3 has 14 residues. V lost 5 bases, J lost 4 bases, and 12 bases lay in between. Germline V lookup: CDR1 SGHTA, CDR2 FQGNSA. The CDR3, as DNA: TGTGCCAGCAGCACAGGGAGCAGGAATCAGCCCCAGCATTTT. Amino acid sequence: CASSTGSRNQPQHF.

The chain links TRBV10-3 to TRBJ1-1; 7 nucleotides agree with TRBD1. CDR1 and CDR2 (germline): ENHRY, SYGVKD. The junction had 7 bases not matched to a gene; V was cut back by 3 bases and J by 3 bases. The CDR3 has 15 residues. The CDR3 bases are TGTGCCATCAGTGACGCCAGGGGGGACGACACTGAAGCTTTCTTT. This encodes CAISDARGDDTEAFF.

The rearrangement links TRBV5-1 to TRBJ2-3, with 8 positions matching TRBD1. Germline values: CDR1 SGHRS, CDR2 YFSETQ. The CDR3 length is 15 residues. The V gene end was trimmed by 2 bases and the J gene end by 5 bases; junction bases not matched to a gene: 7. Here the CDR3 DNA reads TGCGCCAGCAGCTTAAACGACAGGGGAGGAGATACGCAGTATTTT. Protein product: CASSLNDRGGDTQYF.

A single count supports this clone. The gene calls are TRBV28 and TRBJ1-5, with TRBD1 matching 8 bases. With 7 bases clipped from V and 8 bases from J, the junction kept 4 bases outside the gene matches. This CDR3 has 12 amino acids. Germline-derived CDR1 and CDR2 are MDHEN and SYDVKM. The CDR3 coding sequence is TGTGCCAGCACCAACAGGGGGGAGCCCCAGCATTTT. Encoded protein: CASTNRGEPQHF.

This clone appeared a single time. The rearrangement links TRBV7-2 to TRBJ2-7, with a tentative D call TRBD1 (6 bases). Trimming stripped 5 bases from V and 0 bases from J, with 11 bases between. The V gene's germline CDR1 is SGHTA and CDR2 FQGNSA. This CDR3 has 14 residues. The CDR3 region is CASSPQGLSYEQYF. In DNA form, the CDR3 reads TGTGCCAGCAGCCCACAGGGCCTCTCCTACGAGCAGTACTTC.

The chain carries TRBV6-1 and TRBJ2-2; 7 nucleotides match TRBD2. The V gene's germline CDR1 is MNHNS and CDR2 SASEGT. J was trimmed by 5 bases and V by 3 bases; bases with no gene match: 6. The CDR3 contains 15 residues. The CDR3 DNA reads as TGTGCCAGCAGTGAGGGGGAGGGTTTGACCGGGGAGCTGTTTTTT. It specifies CASSEGEGLTGELFF.

With regard to this clone: The junction does not match germline at one end; this may be a read error. The chain couples TRBV9 to TRBJ1-6, with 7 bases fitting TRBD1. CDR1 is SGDLS and CDR2 is YYNGEE in the germline V gene. The CDR3 is 14 amino acids. The CDR3: CASSSRDSYSPLNF. The CDR3 bases are TGTGCCAGCAGCTCACGGGACAGCTATTCACCCCTCAACTTT.

The J gene is TRBJ2-4, the V gene TRBV5-4; D is uncertain. V lost 2 bases, J lost 10 bases, and 10 bases lay in between. The CDR3 totals 12 residues. Germline V gene data show CDR1 as SGHNT and CDR2 as YYREEE (reference sequence). The DNA for the CDR3 is TGTGCCAGCAGCTTCCAAGAGGAGATTCAGTACTTC. Its translation is CASSFQEEIQYF. The full variable domain, rest sourced from reference TRBV5-4 and TRBJ2-4, is ETGVTQSPTHLIKTRGQQVTLRCSSQSGHNTVSWYQQALGQGPQFIFQYYREEENGRGNFPPRFSGLQFPNYSSELNVNALELDDSALYLCASSFQEEIQYFGAGTRLSVL.

This chain links TRBV5-6 with TRBJ1-5; 8 bases are a match to TRBD1. The J segment lost 5 bases and the V segment lost 2 bases, leaving 3 bases of the junction unmatched. The CDR3 runs 14 residues. Germline values: CDR1 SGHDT, CDR2 YYEEEE. For the CDR3, the DNA is TGTGCCAGCAGCTTCGGACAGGGCGATCAGCCCCAGCATTTT. It encodes CASSFGQGDQPQHF.

The rearrangement uses TRBV6-9 and TRBJ1-2, with 7 positions matching TRBD1. Per germline, CDR1 MNHGY and CDR2 SVAAGI. The CDR3 covers 15 residues. The V gene end was trimmed by 2 bases and the J gene end by 5 bases; junction bases not matched to a gene: 8. CDR3 coding DNA: TGTGCCAGCAGTTATACCCAAACAGGGGAGTATGGCTACACCTTC. Translation gives CASSYTQTGEYGYTF.

The chain links TRBV19 to TRBJ2-1, with 7 bases fitting TRBD1. The CDR3 has 15 residues. V lost 4 bases to trimming and J lost 6 bases; unmatched junction nucleotides: 9. Germline CDR1 reads LNHDA; CDR2 reads SQIVND (reference sequence). CDR3 protein: CASSTAGTAPNEQFF. CDR3 DNA sequence: TGTGCCAGTAGTACCGCCGGGACAGCCCCCAATGAGCAGTTCTTC.